These 25 T cell receptor beta chains share one sample of origin, sequenced in a study of blood T cell repertoires in COVID-19 (dated by TCRdb to the early 2020s). Library preparation used the immunoSEQ multiplex PCR assay. The clones in this table, taken by TCRdb from immuneACCESS, are in-frame only. Not every clone is retained; where verified, under half of the shortfall comes from an unresolved V gene, and the cause of the rest is unknown. The sample table shows 150,000 to 200,000 clones, and just under 85% are seen once. The ten largest clones take up about a fifth of the sample. The specimen was peripheral blood. The receptor source for this set is a woman older than 75 with acute or convalescent COVID-19.

The V and J genes are TRBV4-1 and TRBJ2-1, with D unclear. Deletions cut 0 bases from V and 9 bases from J, with 15 bases between. CDR1 is MGHRA and CDR2 is YSYEKL in the germline V gene. CDR3 length: 15 residues. CDR3 DNA: TGCGCCAGCAGCCAAGAGATGCGGAGCATCAGTGAGCAGTTCTTC. Translated, it gives CASSQEMRSISEQFF.

This clone appeared a single time. This chain links TRBV30 with TRBJ1-1; 7 nucleotides agree with TRBD1. The CDR3 loop spans 12 amino acids. The junction had 3 bases not matched to a gene; V was cut back by 7 bases and J by 1 base. Per the germline V gene, CDR1 is GTSNPN and CDR2 is SVGIG (reference sequence). CDR3 nucleotides: TGTGCCTTTAGACAGGGGAACACTGAAGCTTTCTTT. Its protein product is CAFRQGNTEAFF.

The chain combines TRBV6-1 with TRBJ2-2, with D unclear. CDR3 length equals 15 residues. The germline V gene has CDR1 MNHNS and CDR2 SASEGT. V was pared by 1 base and J by 0 bases, with 6 bases between. In DNA, the CDR3 is TGTGCCAGCAGTGAAGTATTCCCGAACACCGGGGAGCTGTTTTTT. It is translated as CASSEVFPNTGELFF.

This clone was recorded once. V gene TRBV4-1 combines with J gene TRBJ2-2, with 10 positions matching TRBD2. Germline CDR1 MGHRA, CDR2 YSYEKL. With V trimmed by 4 bases and J by 5 bases, 16 bases remained unmatched. The CDR3 has 19 amino acids. The CDR3 DNA reads as TGCGCCAGCAGCCGCACTATGGGGGCTAGCGGGAGCAAGACCGGGGAGCTGTTTTTT. This translates into CASSRTMGASGSKTGELFF.

The CDR3 sequence: CASTPTGRVTGELFF. DNA of the CDR3: TGTGCCAGTACGCCGACAGGGCGTGTCACCGGGGAGCTGTTTTTT. V is TRBV27 and J is TRBJ2-2; TRBD1 matches 7 bases. CDR1 and CDR2 from the germline V gene are MNHEY and SMNVEV (reference sequence). V was clipped by 9 bases and J by 4 bases; unmatched bases: 11. CDR3 length equals 15 residues.

This chain joins TRBV6-5 and TRBJ2-1, with a weak D call TRBD2 (5 bases). Germline assignment: CDR1 MNHEY and CDR2 SVGAGI. V shed 7 bases and J shed 6 bases, with 10 bases lying between them. The CDR3 sequence is 12 residues long. In DNA form, the CDR3 reads TGTGCCAGCACCCTAGCCGCCAATGAGCAGTTCTTC. Its translation is CASTLAANEQFF.

The V and J genes are TRBV11-2 and TRBJ2-7; 9 bases match TRBD1. The CDR3 is 18 amino acids. Looked up from germline, CDR1 is SGHAT and CDR2 is FQNNGV. After removal of 1 base from V and 2 bases from J, the junction contained 12 bases not matched to a gene. The CDR3 loop reads CASSLGWDRVGLTYEQYF. CDR3 bases: TGTGCCAGCAGCTTAGGATGGGACAGGGTAGGGCTAACCTACGAGCAGTACTTC.

This clone was found once. The chain recombines TRBV5-1 with TRBJ2-1, with 13 bases lining up with TRBD2. There are 16 residues in the CDR3. Germline-derived CDR1 and CDR2 are SGHRS and YFSETQ. The junction had 8 bases not matched to a gene; V was cut back by 3 bases and J by 8 bases. For the CDR3, the DNA is TGCGCCAGCAGCTCGACCGGGACTAGCGGGAACCATGAGCAGTTCTTC. Amino acid sequence: CASSSTGTSGNHEQFF.

The chain recombines TRBV19 with TRBJ2-4; 12 positions agree with TRBD2. Per germline, CDR1 LNHDA and CDR2 SQIVND (reference sequence). Trimming cost V 7 bases and J 0 bases; bases outside gene matches: 13. The CDR3 contains 19 residues. This CDR3 reads CASTHSGLAGHLAKNIQYF. The DNA of the CDR3 is TGTGCCAGTACCCACTCCGGACTAGCGGGGCATCTAGCCAAAAACATTCAGTACTTC. Combining the CDR3 with reference TRBV19 and TRBJ2-4 gives the whole variable domain DGGITQSPKYLFRKEGQNVTLSCEQNLNHDAMYWYRQDPGQGLRLIYYSQIVNDFQKGDIAEGYSVSREKKESFPLTVTSAQKNPTAFYLCASTHSGLAGHLAKNIQYFGAGTRLSVL.

The rearrangement links TRBV10-3 to TRBJ1-1, with D unresolved. The germline gives CDR1 ENHRY, CDR2 SYGVKD. This CDR3 region has 13 residues. The V end was cut by 7 bases, the J end by 3 bases, with 12 bases between. The CDR3 spells CAITFDRDTEAFF. The CDR3 DNA sequence: TGTGCCATCACTTTTGACCGGGACACTGAAGCTTTCTTT.

This sequence joins TRBV30 and TRBJ2-3; 15 positions match TRBD2. The CDR3 is 19 residues long. With 3 bases clipped from V and 0 bases from J, the junction kept 10 bases outside the gene matches. Germline CDR1 and CDR2: GTSNPN and SVGIG (reference sequence). The CDR3 here is CAWSRPGLAGGGSTDTQYF. The CDR3 DNA is TGTGCCTGGAGCCGTCCGGGACTAGCGGGAGGAGGGAGCACAGATACGCAGTATTTT.

The chain joins TRBV5-1 to TRBJ2-5, with 9 bases fitting TRBD1. Trimming removed 0 bases from V and 5 bases from J; junction bases left unmatched: 2. Germline lookup yields CDR1 SGHRS and CDR2 YFSETQ. The CDR3 consists of 14 residues. CDR3 coding DNA: TGCGCCAGCAGCTTGGCCACAGGGGGCGAGACCCAGTACTTC. It translates to CASSLATGGETQYF.

This clone was found once. The chain employs TRBV9 and TRBJ2-7, with 10 bases aligning to TRBD1. The CDR3 consists of 15 residues. Germline assignment: CDR1 SGDLS and CDR2 YYNGEE. With 3 bases clipped from V and 4 bases from J, the junction kept 7 bases outside the gene matches. The CDR3 bases are TGTGCCAGCAGCGACGACAGGGGGCTATCGTACGAGCAGTACTTC. Translation gives CASSDDRGLSYEQYF.

The rearrangement uses TRBV7-9 and TRBJ2-7; 7 nucleotides line up with TRBD1. Germline CDR1 reads SEHNR; CDR2 reads FQNEAQ (reference sequence). There are 14 residues in the CDR3. J gave up 2 bases and V 4 bases, and 5 bases lay outside the gene matches. DNA for the CDR3: TGTGCCAGCAGCTGGGGGACAGTTACCTACGAGCAGTACTTC. It yields the protein CASSWGTVTYEQYF.

The chain is built from TRBV11-2 and TRBJ1-1; no clear D gene. The CDR3 has 13 residues. Trimming shortened V by 1 base and J by 4 bases, and 7 bases separated the two germline ends. Germline V gene data show CDR1 as SGHAT and CDR2 as FQNNGV. CDR3 sequence: CASSLGAGTEAFF. The CDR3 DNA reads TGTGCCAGCAGCTTAGGGGCCGGCACTGAAGCTTTCTTT.

This sequence joins TRBV19 and TRBJ1-2; 8 bases line up with TRBD1. This CDR3 spans 14 amino acids. CDR1 is LNHDA and CDR2 is SQIVND in the germline V gene (reference sequence). J gave up 5 bases and V 3 bases, and 5 bases lay outside the gene matches. The CDR3 DNA reads TGTGCCAGTAGTATGGTGGGACAGGTTTATGGCTACACCTTC. Residues: CASSMVGQVYGYTF.

This chain connects TRBV14 to TRBJ1-1; TRBD1 aligns across 9 bases. Per the germline V gene, CDR1 is SGHDN and CDR2 is FVKESK. V lost 4 bases, J lost 1 base, and 1 base stayed unmatched. The length of the CDR3 is 14 residues. The CDR3 here is CASSPQGANTEAFF. The CDR3 DNA reads as TGTGCCAGCAGCCCACAGGGGGCGAACACTGAAGCTTTCTTT.

The chain couples TRBV5-6 to TRBJ1-2; D ambiguous. CDR1 SGHDT and CDR2 YYEEEE come from the germline V gene. The CDR3 runs to 14 residues. Trimming shortened V by 4 bases and J by 5 bases, and 15 bases separated the two germline ends. In DNA form, the CDR3 reads TGTGCCAGCAGCCTATTACTCCTTTCGTATGGCTACACCTTC. It encodes CASSLLLLSYGYTF.

This clone was found a few times. The V and J genes are TRBV5-1 and TRBJ2-6, with TRBD1 as a possible D gene (6 bases). The CDR3 is 17 residues long. CDR1 is SGHRS, CDR2 YFSETQ, per germline. Trimming removed 0 bases at V and 0 bases at J, with 10 bases between. The CDR3 is CASSLGVGGSGANVLTF. The DNA for the CDR3 is TGCGCCAGCAGCTTGGGAGTAGGGGGCTCTGGGGCCAACGTCCTGACTTTC.

The chain joins TRBV7-2 to TRBJ2-5; D is perhaps TRBD1 (7 bases). Trimming removed 1 base at V and 5 bases at J, with 14 bases between. CDR1 is SGHTA and CDR2 is FQGNSA in the germline V gene. The CDR3 consists of 15 residues. This CDR3 is CASSLGQTGRETQYF. The DNA for the CDR3 is TGTGCCAGCAGCTTAGGCCAGACAGGGAGGGAGACCCAGTACTTC.

This rearrangement joins TRBV12-5 to TRBJ2-1, with a weak D call TRBD1 (6 bases). The CDR3 length is 16 residues. Trimming took 2 bases from V and 2 from J, leaving 13 bases between them. From germline, CDR1 is LGHNT and CDR2 FRNRAP. CDR3 DNA: TGTGCTAGTGGTTTGTTGCCGGGACACACCTACAATGAGCAGTTCTTC. Amino acids: CASGLLPGHTYNEQFF.

V gene TRBV7-8 combines with J gene TRBJ1-1, with D possibly TRBD1 on 5 matching bases. The CDR3 length is 14 residues. Germline V gene lookup returns CDR1 SGHVS and CDR2 FQNEAQ. Trimming left V 3 bases short and J 5 bases short, with 13 bases between. The DNA of the CDR3 is TGTGCCAGCAGCTTGGGCAGGGATGGAACTGAAGCTTTCTTT. This sequence encodes CASSLGRDGTEAFF.

The chain links TRBV25-1 to TRBJ2-3; D not certain. Trimming left V 4 bases short and J 5 bases short, with 7 bases between. Germline assignment: CDR1 MGHDK and CDR2 SYGVNS. CDR3 length: 12 amino acids. The CDR3 sequence: CASSVSRDTQYF. DNA for the CDR3: TGTGCCAGCAGTGTTTCGAGAGATACGCAGTATTTT.

The chain links TRBV19 to TRBJ2-7; D gene ambiguous. This CDR3 region has 14 residues. The V gene's germline CDR1 is LNHDA and CDR2 SQIVND (reference sequence). V lost 4 bases, J lost 1 base, and 11 bases lay in between. The CDR3 is CASSKPGVSYEQYF. CDR3 sequence (DNA): TGTGCCAGTAGTAAGCCAGGCGTATCCTACGAGCAGTACTTC.

This chain uses TRBV15 with TRBJ1-2; 8 bases align to TRBD1. CDR1 LNHNV and CDR2 YYDKDF come from the germline V gene (reference sequence). Germline trimming cut 1 base from V and 8 bases from J; bases unmatched to any gene: 6. The CDR3 spans 14 residues. The CDR3, as DNA: TGTGCCACCAGCAGAGCCCTAGACAGGGGAGGCTACACCTTC. This sequence encodes CATSRALDRGGYTF.